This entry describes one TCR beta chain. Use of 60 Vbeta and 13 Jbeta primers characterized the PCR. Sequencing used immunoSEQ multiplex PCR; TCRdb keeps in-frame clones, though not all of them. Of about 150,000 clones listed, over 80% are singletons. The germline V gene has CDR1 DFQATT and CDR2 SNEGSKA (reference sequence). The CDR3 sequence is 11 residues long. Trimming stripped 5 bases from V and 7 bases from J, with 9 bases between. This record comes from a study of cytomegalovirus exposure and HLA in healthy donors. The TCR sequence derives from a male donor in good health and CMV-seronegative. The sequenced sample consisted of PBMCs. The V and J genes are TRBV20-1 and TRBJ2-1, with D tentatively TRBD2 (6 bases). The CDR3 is CSAWDLNEQFF. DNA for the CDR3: TGCAGTGCTTGGGACTTGAATGAGCAGTTCTTC.